A selection of T cell receptor beta chains follows, all from one sample in a study of CD8 T cells in Susac syndrome. TCRdb analysed the immunoSEQ multiplex PCR reads with MiXCR anew, one entry per CDR3 protein. The repertoire holds 110,000 or so distinct CDR3 sequences, roughly 97% seen once, with more than 0.095% in the top ten. Sequencing input: CD4+ T cells from PBMCs. These TCRs come from a human donor in good health. Both conserved end residues are trimmed from each CDR3. Fields, in order: V gene, clone size, CDR3 length, J gene, CDR3 protein. Clone size is not always given. Where it is, it says once, few, many or a class for expanded clones.

>TRBV5-1|.|14|TRBJ2-3
ASSLGALPSTDTQY
>TRBV3-1|.|11|TRBJ1-1
ASGDRGRTEAF
>TRBV13|.|14|TRBJ2-7
ASSIRPQGSSYEQY
>TRBV20-1|once|14|TRBJ2-3
SAERNGGSSTDTQY
>TRBV7-3|.|12|TRBJ2-5
ASSLGGSERNQY
>TRBV6-1|once|12|TRBJ1-4
ASRTWDSKEKLF
>TRBV7-9|once|11|TRBJ2-3
ASSLAQLNTQY
>TRBV6-5|.|8|TRBJ2-7
ASGAYEQY
>TRBV9|few|12|TRBJ2-5
ASSAWTGQETQY
>TRBV14|.|12|TRBJ2-7
ASSRWQGIAEQY
>TRBV2|.|12|TRBJ1-1
ASRRGQGIAEAF